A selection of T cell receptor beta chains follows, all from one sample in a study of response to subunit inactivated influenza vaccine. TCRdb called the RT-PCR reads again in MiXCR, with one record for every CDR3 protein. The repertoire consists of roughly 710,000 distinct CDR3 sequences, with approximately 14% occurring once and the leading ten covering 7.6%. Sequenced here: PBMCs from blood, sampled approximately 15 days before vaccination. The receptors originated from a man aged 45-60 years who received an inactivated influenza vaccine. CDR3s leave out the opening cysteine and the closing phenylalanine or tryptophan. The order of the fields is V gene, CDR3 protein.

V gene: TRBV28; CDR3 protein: ASSFLAGTQGPGELF
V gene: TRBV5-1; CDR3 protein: ASSPPRPETQY
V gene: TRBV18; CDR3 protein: ASSPTYGGGDTQY
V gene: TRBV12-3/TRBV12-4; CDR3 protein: ASSRGESSYEQY
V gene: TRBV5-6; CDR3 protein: ASSRDLRANTEAF
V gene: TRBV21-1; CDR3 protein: ASTLADRGLGDTQY
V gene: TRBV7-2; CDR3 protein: ASQRIAGGSTDTQY
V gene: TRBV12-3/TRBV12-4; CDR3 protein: ASSIQSLNTDTQY
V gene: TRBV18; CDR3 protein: ASSPRDRGWGSLTEAF
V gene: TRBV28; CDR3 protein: ASSSPGQGYSEQY
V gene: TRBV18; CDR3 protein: ASSPLDSYRRELETQY
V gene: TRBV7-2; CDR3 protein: ASSRTSRGETQY
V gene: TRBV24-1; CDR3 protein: ATSDPGRPTGETQY
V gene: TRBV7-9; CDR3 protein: ASTETEKLF
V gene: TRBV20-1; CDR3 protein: SARDGTSVSYEQY
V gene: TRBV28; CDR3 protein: ASSFPRDPLGDYNEQF
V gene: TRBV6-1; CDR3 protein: ASSEGPSADTQY
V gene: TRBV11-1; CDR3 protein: ASSLIATPSYEQY
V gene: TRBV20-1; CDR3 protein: SAWTSGASDTQY
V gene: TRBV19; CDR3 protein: ASSIDGDSSTDTQY
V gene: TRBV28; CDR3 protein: ASGAPGVDGYT
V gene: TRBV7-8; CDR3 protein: ASSLARRTAF